Below, 3 T cell receptor beta chains from the same sample are listed, as sequenced in a study of control samples from healthy donors and cancer patients. The repertoire was sequenced with immunoSEQ multiplex PCR; TCRdb's copy has only in-frame clones and lacks some. The sample shows 150,000 or so clones, about 94% of them seen only once. Sequenced input: blood. The receptors come from a man over 45 in good health.

The V gene is TRBV7-6, the J gene TRBJ2-2; the D is unclear. Germline loops: CDR1 SGHVS, CDR2 FNYEAQ. The ends were cut back, 0 bases at V and 3 bases at J, with 8 bases in the middle. The CDR3 contains 15 residues. The CDR3 DNA sequence: TGTGCCAGCAGCTTAGCTAGCCATTACACCGGGGAGCTGTTTTTT. Protein product: CASSLASHYTGELFF.

The chain couples TRBV7-9 to TRBJ2-7; D is possibly TRBD2 (6 bases). Deletions cut 3 bases from V and 3 bases from J, with 12 bases between. Germline V lookup: CDR1 SEHNR, CDR2 FQNEAQ (reference sequence). CDR3 length: 14 residues. CDR3 protein: CASSFSGENYEQYF. The CDR3, as DNA: TGTGCCAGCAGCTTTTCGGGAGAAAACTACGAGCAGTACTTC.

The J gene is TRBJ2-2, the V gene TRBV6-1; 12 nucleotides line up with TRBD1. Trimming took 4 bases from V and 1 from J; bases not matched to a gene: 7. Germline V gene lookup returns CDR1 MNHNS and CDR2 SASEGT. This CDR3 has 18 amino acids. This CDR3 reads CASSVRRDRGLNTGELFF. CDR3 bases: TGTGCCAGCAGTGTCCGACGGGACAGGGGGCTGAACACCGGGGAGCTGTTTTTT.